This TCR beta chain was identified in a study of CD8 T cells in Susac syndrome. Reverse transcription used about 0.45 to 1 ug RNA and random hexamers. immunoSEQ multiplex PCR amplified TCR beta CDR3 across 54 Vbeta, 13 Jbeta. TCRdb re-derived calls from the immunoSEQ multiplex PCR reads in MiXCR, one entry per CDR3 protein. Here the sample spans 180,000 or so distinct CDR3 sequences, 90% to 95% being singletons. From germline, CDR1 is SQVTM and CDR2 ANQGSEA. The CDR3 loop spans 12 amino acids. Trimming stripped 7 bases from V and 3 bases from J, with 13 bases between. The sequence derives from a human donor with multiple sclerosis. The chain is built from TRBV29-1 and TRBJ2-7; D tentatively reads TRBD1 or TRBD2 (5 bases each). Specimen: CD4+ T cells from PBMCs. DNA of the CDR3: TGCAGCGCCGGCCGGGACGTCTACGAGCAGTACTTC. This encodes CSAGRDVYEQYF.